This T cell receptor beta chain appears in the sequencing data of a study of CD8 T cells in ankylosing spondylitis. Study-level results: The disease-linked clones had a CD8+ phenotype and low blood frequencies. Prior literature has documented some motif variants in synovial fluid and blood from reactive arthritis. Blood of patients with ankylosing spondylitis appeared to be characterized by a TCR beta motif of about eight highly homologous variants.

Making use of molecular barcodes, quantitative 5'-RACE generated TCR beta libraries. TCRdb used MiXCR to reprocess the 5' RACE reads, holding one entry per CDR3 protein. Seen here are about 140,000 distinct CDR3 sequences, approximately 32% observed once, and the top ten hold 4.5% to 6%. V shed 6 bases and J 9 bases; nucleotides not matched to a gene: 9. Germline loops: CDR1 SQVTM, CDR2 ANQGSEA. The CDR3 sequence is 13 residues long. Of note for this clonotype: Antigen specificity is unknown.

This sequence joins TRBV29-1 and TRBJ2-7, with TRBD1 identical over 12 bases. The sample consisted of synovial fluid, either unsorted or a sorted T cell fraction (not recorded which). The receptor comes from a male donor with ankylosing spondylitis. CDR3 DNA sequence: TGCAGCGTCGTGGGACAGGGGGCCTTCGGGCAGTACTTC. It is translated as CSVVGQGAFGQYF.